The sequence of this T cell receptor (beta chain) was determined in a study of T cells in Graves' hyperthyroidism and ophthalmopathy (dated by TCRdb to about 2019). In terms of the full investigation: Peripheral blood samples were taken at initial diagnosis, before any treatment was given. Once sampling was done, hyperthyroidism patients were given methimazole at a starting dose of 30 mg daily, whereas ophthalmopathy patients were given high-dose intravenous methylprednisolone. To identify distinguishing TCR V-J signatures, a discovery cohort of around 98 patients was used, comprising 43 with Graves' ophthalmopathy and 55 to 65 with stable Graves' hyperthyroidism. Whether ophthalmopathy could be predicted prospectively was tested in an independent validation cohort made up of roughly 20 hyperthyroidism patients plus 17 patients who later progressed to ophthalmopathy. For training and testing, the 95 to 100 patients in the discovery cohort were randomly divided in a 7:3 ratio. The paper reports TCR Vbeta CDR3 sequencing of about 140 peripheral blood samples: around 45 ophthalmopathy, fewer than 85 hyperthyroidism and around 17 progressor patients. Thyroid tissue and blood T-cell repertoires from six Graves' hyperthyroidism patients were also compared in the study.

This clonotype was counted only a few times. The antigen this receptor binds is unknown. It has no much larger one-base neighbor in the sample; base qualities were not kept. Stable Graves' hyperthyroidism was defined as the absence of progression to ophthalmopathy over 18 months of follow-up. The hyperthyroidism patients were between 18 and 65 years old and newly diagnosed, with a disease duration of less than 2 months. Exclusion was applied to patients with uncontrolled infections, other autoimmune diseases, pregnancy or lactation. Diagnoses relied on clinical symptoms, serum thyroxine and TRAb, thyroid ultrasound and orbital computed tomography. PBMCs were separated from around 9.1 ml of fresh peripheral blood using Ficoll-Paque density gradient centrifugation. Trizol reagent was used to extract total RNA, and RNA quality was then checked on an Agilent 2100 Bioanalyzer. Study-wide findings and limitations: Blood samples also contained most of the expanded thyroid clonotypes (frequency above 0.001), which suggests that blood repertoires may reflect thyroid immune responses. In cross-validation, a model built on a 13 V-J signature told ophthalmopathy apart from stable hyperthyroidism with 87.88% sensitivity and around 81% specificity, and in testing the same model reached 80%/75%. Sample size was not statistically predetermined, and blinding of investigators to group allocation was not performed. In validation, the model predicted progression to ophthalmopathy a median of roughly 6.1 months before onset, with roughly 70% sensitivity and roughly 72% specificity.

The TCR beta CDR3 regions were amplified from RNA transcripts. A first-round RT-PCR of the TCR CDR3 used the HTBI primer set with the Qiagen OneStep RT-PCR kit. The libraries were constructed in a second round of multiplex PCR and then size-selected and purified. Paired-end sequencing of the libraries was performed with 100 bp reads on an Illumina HiSeq2000. Per the authors' processing: SOAPnuke was used to process the raw data, throwing out any read that contained adapters or uncalled bases, had a mean Phred below 15, or lacked an exact constant-primer or identifier match. COPE v1.2.5 was used to merge the high-quality paired reads, and each unique nucleotide sequence was defined as a clonotype. MiTCR v1.1 was used to align the clonotypes against IMGT TRBV, TRBD and TRBJ reference segments. The analysis was restricted to V-J combinations with a frequency above 0.0001, which together covered about 99% of the repertoires. A TCS score was defined as the ratio between F50 (clonal expansion) and ExV (chaos), using BLOSUM62-based TCRdist between CDR3 peptides within each V-J. Welch's t-statistics and random forest reduced 450 to 600 V-J features to about 12, which were used in a naive Bayes classifier (R e1071). The raw public reads went through TCRdb reprocessing: fastp at Q25, MiXCR clone calling, in-frame beta chains kept. Every distinct CDR3 protein forms one entry, paired with its most common genes and DNA. What appears here as the V and J calls and clone size reflects TCRdb's work, not the paper's. The sample contains approximately 560,000 distinct CDR3 sequences, more than 15% of them found a single time. The ten most abundant clones make up around 7.5% of the sample.

The germline ends are 11 bases apart after V is trimmed by 5 bases and J by 10 bases. The CDR1 and CDR2 encoded by the germline V gene (reference sequence) are SEHNR and FQNEAQ. The CDR3 spans 11 residues, from the cysteine through the phenylalanine. The kept DNA is CDR3 alone, 33 bases in frame from the first base. The TCR comes from a woman between 25 and 40 years old with Graves' hyperthyroidism. Sequencing used blood. The chain is encoded by TRBV7-9 joined to TRBJ1-2; D gene: possibly TRBD1, on 5 matching bases. The DNA sequence is given as TGTGCCAGCAGCCGTGGGGGAGACTACACCTTC. It translates to CASSRGGDYTF.